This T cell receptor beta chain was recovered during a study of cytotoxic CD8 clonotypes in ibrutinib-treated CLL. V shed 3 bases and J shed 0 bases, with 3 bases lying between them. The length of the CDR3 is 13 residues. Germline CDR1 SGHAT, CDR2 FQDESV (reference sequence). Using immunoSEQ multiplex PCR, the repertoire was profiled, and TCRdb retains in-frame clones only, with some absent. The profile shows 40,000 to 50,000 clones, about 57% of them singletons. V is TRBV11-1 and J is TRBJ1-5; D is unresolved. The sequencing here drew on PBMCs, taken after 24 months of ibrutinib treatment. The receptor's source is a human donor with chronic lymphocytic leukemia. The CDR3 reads CASSFGSNQPQHF. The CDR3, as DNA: TGTGCCAGCAGCTTTGGTAGCAATCAGCCCCAGCATTTT.